This TCR beta chain is drawn from a study of shared clonotypes between healthy human individuals. Whole-study results and caveats: Among donors, clonotype sharing was expected to be affected by sequencing depth.

On this clone: The antigen is undetermined.

Assay: immunoSEQ multiplex PCR; the TCRdb copy retains only in-frame clones and omits some. The sample has about 180,000 clones; over 85% are singletons. The CDR3 sequence is 17 residues long. Trimming removed 4 bases from V and 6 bases from J, with 21 bases in between. CDR1 and CDR2 (germline): MRHNA, SNTAGT. The clonotype was recovered from a woman in her thirties in good health. V gene TRBV6-4 combines with J gene TRBJ1-4, with D unresolved. The material sequenced was naive CD4+ T cells sorted from blood. Regarding subset: CD45RA+ positively selected. CDR3 residues: CASSASGTRLKDEKLFF. The CDR3 DNA follows: TGTGCCAGCAGTGCCTCGGGCACCCGGTTAAAGGATGAAAAACTGTTTTTT.